The 14 T cell receptor beta chains reported below all come from one sample, sequenced in a study of blood T cell repertoires in COVID-19. The method was immunoSEQ multiplex PCR; TCRdb's version includes in-frame clones alone and lacks a portion of them. The data hold 45,000 to 70,000 clones, with 65% to 85% observed a single time. The sequenced sample was peripheral blood. These receptors were collected from a man between 60 and 70 years old with acute or convalescent COVID-19.

There are a few counts of this clone. J is TRBJ2-2 and V is TRBV6-5; 8 bases are shared with TRBD1. CDR3 length equals 14 residues. Looked up from germline, CDR1 is MNHEY and CDR2 is SVGAGI. V gave up 7 bases and J gave up 3 bases; unmatched junction bases: 4. CDR3 nucleotides: TGTGCCAGCACACCACAGGGGGACACCGGGGAGCTGTTTTTT. As protein: CASTPQGDTGELFF.

The genes are TRBV6-5 and TRBJ1-1; D unclear. The CDR3 loop spans 14 amino acids. Germline CDR1 MNHEY, CDR2 SVGAGI. With 6 bases removed from V and 1 base from J, the gap between germline ends came to 12 bases. The CDR3 is CASRRESWNTEAFF. The CDR3 region has the DNA TGTGCCAGCAGGAGAGAAAGCTGGAACACTGAAGCTTTCTTT.

V gene TRBV7-5 combines with J gene TRBJ1-3. TRBV7-5 is deemed a pseudogene. CDR3 length equals 14 residues. The CDR3 here is CARRSEVSGNTIYF. The CDR3 DNA is TGTGCCAGAAGATCAGAGGTCTCTGGAAACACCATATATTTT.

The chain couples TRBV19 to TRBJ1-6; 10 bases agree with TRBD1. The CDR3 is 17 residues long. Germline CDR1 is LNHDA and CDR2 is SQIVND (reference sequence). The J segment lost 9 bases and the V segment lost 2 bases, leaving 10 bases of the junction unmatched. The chain's CDR3 is CASSITDRDRGFSPLHF. The CDR3 DNA is TGTGCCAGTAGTATAACTGACCGGGACAGGGGTTTTTCACCCCTCCACTTT.

This sequence joins TRBV7-3 and TRBJ1-5, with D perhaps matching TRBD1 (5 bases). CDR3 length: 14 amino acids. Trimming took off 0 bases at V and 11 bases at J, with 14 bases between the two ends. CDR1 and CDR2 from the germline V gene are SGHTA and FQGTGA. The CDR3 here is CASSLTGGEGTQHF. CDR3 in DNA: TGTGCCAGCAGCTTAACAGGAGGGGAGGGCACCCAGCATTTT.

The chain recombines TRBV28 with TRBJ2-7; D might be TRBD2 (5 bases). Germline CDR1 and CDR2: MDHEN and SYDVKM. This CDR3 region has 14 residues. Trimming pared 2 bases from V and 3 bases from J, leaving 11 bases between. The chain's CDR3 is CASSLLAGYYEQYF. The DNA of the CDR3 is TGTGCCAGCAGTTTACTAGCCGGATACTACGAGCAGTACTTC. The whole variable domain, filled in from reference TRBV28 and TRBJ2-7, reads DVKVTQSSRYLVKRTGEKVFLECVQDMDHENMFWYRQDPGLGLRLIYFSYDVKMKEKGDIPEGYSVSREKKERFSLILESASTNQTSMYLCASSLLAGYYEQYFGPGTRLTVT.

The CDR3 region has the DNA TGTGCCAGCAGCTTTACTTCAGGGGGCGATGAAAAACTGTTTTTT. The encoded protein is CASSFTSGGDEKLFF. This chain connects TRBV5-4 to TRBJ1-4; 8 bases map to TRBD1. Germline CDR1 and CDR2: SGHNT and YYREEE (reference sequence). V lost 2 bases and J lost 6; bases outside the gene matches: 6. This CDR3 comprises 15 residues.

The gene calls are TRBV28 and TRBJ2-3; TRBD1 matches 8 bases. Losses at the gene ends were 6 bases for V and 4 bases for J; bases not matched to a gene: 6. Germline V gives CDR1 MDHEN, CDR2 SYDVKM. The CDR3 length is 14 residues. CDR3 in DNA: TGTGCCAGCAGCCCGGACAGGGCAGCAGATACGCAGTATTTT. Translating it yields CASSPDRAADTQYF.

V usage is TRBV5-1 and J usage is TRBJ2-6; 7 bases agree with TRBD1. The V and J ends lost 2 bases and 0 bases, in that order; junction bases with no gene match: 2. Germline-derived CDR1 and CDR2 are SGHRS and YFSETQ. CDR3 length equals 16 residues. This CDR3 reads CASSFAGGSGANVLTF. CDR3 nucleotides: TGCGCCAGCAGCTTTGCAGGGGGCTCTGGGGCCAACGTCCTGACTTTC.

This rearrangement joins TRBV7-2 to TRBJ1-6, with 7 bases fitting TRBD1. The ends lost 1 base at V and 4 bases at J; junction bases unmatched: 7. The CDR3 runs 17 residues. CDR1 is SGHTA and CDR2 is FQGNSA in the germline V gene. The CDR3 nucleotides are TGTGCCAGCAGCTTAGTCAGGACAGGAATTTATAATTCACCCCTCCACTTT. Its translation: CASSLVRTGIYNSPLHF.

The chain joins TRBV5-6 to TRBJ2-7; D ambiguous. Per germline, CDR1 SGHDT and CDR2 YYEEEE. The CDR3 is made up of 15 amino acids. Trimming cost V 4 bases and J 6 bases, with 20 bases left between them. CDR3 amino acids: CASSRSLMIRSEQYF. The CDR3 nucleotides read TGTGCCAGCAGCCGATCCCTCATGATTAGAAGCGAGCAGTACTTC.

V usage is TRBV23-1 and J usage is TRBJ2-7, with D possibly TRBD2 on 5 matching bases. TRBV23-1 is an open reading frame whose function is uncertain. This CDR3 is built from 14 residues. V gave up 2 bases and J gave up 0 bases, with 8 bases separating them. CDR3 residues: CASSQRGRSYEQYF. CDR3 nucleotides: TGCGCCAGCAGTCAACGCGGGCGCTCCTACGAGCAGTACTTC.

CDR3 sequence reads: CASRQPGLAGGPREQFF. The CDR3 nucleotides are TGTGCCAGCAGACAACCGGGACTAGCGGGGGGGCCAAGGGAGCAGTTCTTC. The gene calls are TRBV13 and TRBJ2-1; 16 bases are a match to TRBD2. The length of the CDR3 is 17 residues. J gave up 10 bases and V 6 bases, and 12 bases lay outside the gene matches. Germline-derived CDR1 and CDR2 are PRHDT and FYEKMQ (reference sequence).

The CDR3 here is CASSLKTSGGETQYF. In DNA form, the CDR3 reads TGTGCCAGCAGCTTGAAGACTAGCGGGGGAGAGACCCAGTACTTC. This sequence joins TRBV5-4 and TRBJ2-5, with 12 nucleotides matching TRBD2. This CDR3 is built from 15 residues. The V and J ends lost 1 base and 4 bases, in that order; junction bases with no gene match: 2. Germline CDR1 reads SGHNT; CDR2 reads YYREEE (reference sequence).